The 8 T cell receptor beta chains below all came from one sample that was sequenced in a study of T-cell memory formation after mild COVID-19. TCRdb passed the 5' RACE reads through MiXCR, listing each CDR3 protein once. The table shows around 340,000 distinct CDR3 sequences, with about 16% occurring only once. Sequenced sample: PBMCs or a T cell subset sorted from them (not recorded which). All receptors derive from a man between 18 and 35 years old who had mild COVID-19 (a few samples of this study predate the infection). Cell type and time point are not known.

This clonotype was seen a handful of times. The CDR3 DNA follows: TGCAGCGTAGAGGGACAGATGAACACTGAAGCTTTCTTT. Encoded protein: CSVEGQMNTEAFF. The V call is TRBV29-1, the J call TRBJ1-1; 7 bases agree with TRBD1. The CDR3 loop spans 13 amino acids. CDR1 is SQVTM and CDR2 is ANQGSEA in the germline V gene. V trimming: 6 bases; J trimming: 0 bases; junction bases outside the gene matches: 4.

This clonotype was detected only a few times. The V call is TRBV12-5, the J call TRBJ1-5; D gene uncertain. The germline CDR1 and CDR2 sequences are LGHNT and FRNRAP. Trimming shortened V by 4 bases and J by 3 bases, and 4 bases separated the two germline ends. The CDR3 loop spans 12 amino acids. The CDR3 is CASGWFNQPQHF. The CDR3 DNA reads as TGTGCTAGTGGTTGGTTCAATCAGCCCCAGCATTTT.

V and J are TRBV7-6 and TRBJ2-1; unclear D gene. Trimming shortened V by 5 bases and J by 10 bases, and 15 bases separated the two germline ends. The CDR3 is made up of 13 amino acids. CDR1 and CDR2 (germline): SGHVS, FNYEAQ. The CDR3 DNA reads TGTGCCAGCAGCCCCCAGCCCCTCAAGGAGCAGTTCTTC. Translating it yields CASSPQPLKEQFF.

In this sample, this clonotype turned up a few times. J is TRBJ2-3 and V is TRBV7-3; 7 bases line up with TRBD1. The germline V gene encodes CDR1 SGHTA and CDR2 FQGTGA. V gave up 0 bases and J gave up 1 base; unmatched junction bases: 7. The CDR3 consists of 17 residues. CDR3 residues: CASSLTGPGGGTDTQYF. CDR3 in DNA: TGTGCCAGCAGCTTAACGGGCCCAGGGGGAGGCACAGATACGCAGTATTTT. The full variable domain, its missing parts supplied by reference TRBV7-3 and TRBJ2-3, is GAGVSQTPSNKVTEKGKYVELRCDPISGHTALYWYRQSLGQGPEFLIYFQGTGAADDSGLPNDRFFAVRPEGSVSTLKIQRTERGDSAVYLCASSLTGPGGGTDTQYFGPGTRLTVL.

The chain uses TRBV7-2 and TRBJ2-5, with D possibly TRBD1 on 5 matching bases. Deletions cut 1 base from V and 5 bases from J, with 14 bases between. Germline CDR1 is SGHTA and CDR2 is FQGNSA. This CDR3 is built from 15 residues. The CDR3 DNA sequence: TGTGCCAGCAGCTTAGTCCGCCAGGGAAGGGAGACCCAGTACTTC. It codes for CASSLVRQGRETQYF.

The sample holds a few counts of this clonotype. The J gene is TRBJ1-6, the V gene TRBV19; 10 bases map to TRBD1. Germline lookup yields CDR1 LNHDA and CDR2 SQIVND (reference sequence). This CDR3 region has 15 residues. V lost 6 bases to trimming and J lost 7 bases; unmatched junction nucleotides: 6. CDR3 DNA sequence: TGTGCCAGTAGCCCGACAGGGGGCCGGAATTCACCCCTCCACTTT. Amino acid sequence: CASSPTGGRNSPLHF. Full variable domain (rest looked up from reference TRBV19 and TRBJ1-6): DGGITQSPKYLFRKEGQNVTLSCEQNLNHDAMYWYRQDPGQGLRLIYYSQIVNDFQKGDIAEGYSVSREKKESFPLTVTSAQKNPTAFYLCASSPTGGRNSPLHFGNGTRLTVT.

The V gene is TRBV12-3 or TRBV12-4, the J gene TRBJ2-3; D possibly uses TRBD1 or TRBD2 (6 bases each). Trimming removed 8 bases at V and 2 bases at J, with 11 bases between. The CDR3 consists of 13 residues. The CDR3 here is CASVGGYTDTQYF. The CDR3 DNA follows: TGTGCCAGCGTGGGGGGCTACACAGATACGCAGTATTTT.

This clonotype has a count of ten or more. The chain has TRBV6-6 and TRBJ1-3; D might be TRBD1 (6 bases). Trimming pared 6 bases from V and 0 bases from J, leaving 9 bases between. In germline, CDR1 is MNHNY, CDR2 SVGAGI (reference sequence). The CDR3 has 14 amino acids. CDR3 amino acids: CASRPGHSGNTIYF. The CDR3 DNA reads TGTGCCAGCAGGCCGGGACACTCTGGAAACACCATATATTTT.